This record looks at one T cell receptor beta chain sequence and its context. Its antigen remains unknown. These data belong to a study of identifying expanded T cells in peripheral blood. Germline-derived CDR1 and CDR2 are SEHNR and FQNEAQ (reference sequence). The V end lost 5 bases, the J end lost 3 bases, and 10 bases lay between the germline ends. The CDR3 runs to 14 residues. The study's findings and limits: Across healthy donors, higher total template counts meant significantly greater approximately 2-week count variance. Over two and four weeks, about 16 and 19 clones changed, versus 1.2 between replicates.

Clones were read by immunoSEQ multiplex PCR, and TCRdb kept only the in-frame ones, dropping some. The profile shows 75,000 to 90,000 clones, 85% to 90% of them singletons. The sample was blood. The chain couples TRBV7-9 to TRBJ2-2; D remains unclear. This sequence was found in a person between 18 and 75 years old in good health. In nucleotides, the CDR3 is TGTGCCAGCAGCGTTACGATCGACACCGGGGAGCTGTTTTTT. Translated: CASSVTIDTGELFF.